There are a few counts of the clone carrying this T cell receptor beta chain. What it recognizes is unknown. Sequence at one end of the junction differs from germline and may be a read error. This specimen belongs to a study of breast tumors, draining lymph nodes, adjacent tissues. Points from the study as a whole: Tumor and nontumor repertoires were significantly more similar in luminal-like than in basal-like breast cancer. The lymph node origin of tumor T cells was framed as consistent with a hypothesis, not demonstrated. Tumor repertoires ranked between lymph nodes and nontumor tissue in diversity, with V and J gene preferences.

Samples came from axillary lymph nodes draining the breast cancer. A single record per CDR3 protein comes from TCRdb applying MiXCR to the multiplex PCR reads. The sample includes 150,000 or so distinct CDR3 sequences, 25% to 40% of them seen just once. CDR3 length equals 15 residues. In germline, CDR1 is DFQATT, CDR2 SNEGSKA (reference sequence). This TCR was recovered from a female donor with breast cancer. Some clones in this sample may be carry-over from other donors' samples. The sequencing input was axillary lymph node tissue. The J gene is TRBJ1-2, the V gene TRBV20-1; 7 nucleotides agree with TRBD1. CDR3 loop: CGARGPQGTAYGYTF. DNA for the CDR3: TGCGGTGCTAGAGGCCCACAGGGGACGGCCTATGGCTACACCTTC.